This TCR beta chain is drawn from a study of cytomegalovirus exposure and HLA in healthy donors. Study-wide results and caveats: Later on, a genetic analysis was performed. It linked a missense variant in DCLRE1C with V- and J-gene trimming of TCR beta. Reported findings show TCR beta sequences accurately forecast HLA-A and HLA-B alleles in most subjects. Versus the approximately 700-donor mean, an Asian-associated ancestry cluster reportedly showed fewer N-insertions in a later analysis. Overall, around 150 TCR beta chains were annotated as cytomegalovirus-associated.

Worth noting for this clone: Its target is unknown.

The CDR3 length is 16 residues. The germline gives CDR1 LGHNA, CDR2 YNFKEQ. Deletions cut 0 bases from V and 2 bases from J, with 12 bases between. Amplification used 60 Vbeta primers and 13 Jbeta primers. TCRdb keeps only in-frame clones here, not all; method: immunoSEQ multiplex PCR. The data contain 100,000 to 150,000 clones, about 70% of them singletons. The rearrangement uses TRBV4-2 and TRBJ2-3; TRBD2 is a possible D gene (6 bases). The sequence was collected from a woman aged 40 to 50 in good health and CMV-seronegative. Sequencing was performed on PBMCs. CDR3 in amino acids: CASSQDFGGNTDTQYF. CDR3 DNA sequence: TGTGCCAGCAGCCAAGATTTCGGGGGAAACACAGATACGCAGTATTTT.